The rows below give T cell receptor beta chains drawn from one sample of a study of T cells in Graves' hyperthyroidism and ophthalmopathy. Each CDR3 protein is one row after TCRdb ran MiXCR on the multiplex PCR reads. Here the sample spans under 200,000 distinct CDR3 sequences, around 8.9% being singletons. The sample taken for sequencing was blood. The receptor source for this set is a woman aged 18-29 years with Graves' hyperthyroidism that later progressed to Graves' ophthalmopathy. CDR3s include the opening cysteine and the closing phenylalanine or tryptophan.

V	J	CDR3
TRBV7-2	TRBJ1-5	CASSLADSRNQPQHF
TRBV4-1	TRBJ1-4	CASSTGIIGEKLFF
TRBV20-1	TRBJ1-3	CSARDPRGTSGNTIYF
TRBV5-6	TRBJ1-5	CASSLANEAGSQHF
TRBV27	TRBJ2-3	CASSRTSWDTQYF
TRBV12-3/TRBV12-4	TRBJ2-1	CAGSLSRLFGEQFF
TRBV5-1	TRBJ2-1	CASSLVGVTGNEQFF
TRBV4-1	TRBJ1-1	CASSQDLNVRPTEAFF
TRBV20-1	TRBJ2-7	CSARTVNLENEQYF
TRBV28	TRBJ1-2	CASRLPSRGSVRGYTF
TRBV3-1	TRBJ2-1	CASSQETASVNEQFF
TRBV20-1	TRBJ1-1	CSAREGGPDTEAFF
TRBV27	TRBJ1-5	CASSSLLEPFNQPQHF
TRBV25-1	TRBJ2-6	CASSGSGGGMGGANVLTF
TRBV20-1	TRBJ2-2	CSAREFSAGELFF
TRBV19	TRBJ1-5	CASRGQGESNQPQHF
TRBV4-1	TRBJ2-2	CASSRGELAGVDWELFF
TRBV7-2	TRBJ2-1	CASSPLAGVGSYNEQFF
TRBV28	TRBJ2-3	CASSLRDPDTQYF
TRBV24-1	TRBJ2-7	CATSSKTGPLYEQYF
TRBV30	TRBJ2-2	CAWRGLDTGELFF
TRBV7-6	TRBJ1-1	CAGSSPGGREDTEAFF
TRBV9	TRBJ2-7	CASSAAGTGGDERYF
TRBV7-9	TRBJ1-4	CASSATGVNEKLFF
TRBV19	TRBJ2-1	CASSPGGVGVNEQFF
TRBV20-1	TRBJ1-2	CSARHYGYTF
TRBV7-2	TRBJ1-1	CASNPLNRVGSTEAFF
TRBV20-1	TRBJ1-2	CSAGTGGSRSGYTF
TRBV18	TRBJ1-1	CASSLPNEREEAFF
TRBV28	TRBJ2-5	CASTPRGGFQETQYF
TRBV7-8	TRBJ1-5	CASSLADRGLCCNQPQHF
TRBV5-6	TRBJ2-1	CASSFKGGTQKGNEQFF
TRBV7-3	TRBJ1-1	CASSSLRYGVNTEAFF
TRBV6-1	TRBJ1-1	CASRAGPEAFF
TRBV30	TRBJ1-4	CAWSFLLRWGESEKLFF